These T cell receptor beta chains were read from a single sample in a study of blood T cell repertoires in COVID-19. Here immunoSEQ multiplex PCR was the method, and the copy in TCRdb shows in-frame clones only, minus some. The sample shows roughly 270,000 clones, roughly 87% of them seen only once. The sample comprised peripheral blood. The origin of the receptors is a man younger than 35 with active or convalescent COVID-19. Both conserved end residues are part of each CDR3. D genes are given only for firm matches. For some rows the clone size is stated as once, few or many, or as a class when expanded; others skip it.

CDR3 DNA: TGTGCCAGCAGCCAAATACAGGGGTGGGGGGAGCTGTTTTTT
CDR3 protein: CASSQIQGWGELFF
D gene: TRBD1
V gene: TRBV11-2
clone size: NA
J gene: TRBJ2-2

CDR3 DNA: TGTGCCAGCAGCGCGCGGACAGGGGACACCGGGGAGCTGTTTTTT
CDR3 protein: CASSARTGDTGELFF
D gene: TRBD1
V gene: TRBV7-9
clone size: NA
J gene: TRBJ2-2

CDR3 DNA: TGTGCCAGCAGTTTACTATACAATGAGCAGTTCTTC
CDR3 protein: CASSLLYNEQFF
D gene: NA
V gene: TRBV12-3/TRBV12-4
clone size: NA
J gene: TRBJ2-1

CDR3 DNA: TGTGCCAGCAGCCCGGCCGGGTCCGAGGCAGATACGCAGTATTTT
CDR3 protein: CASSPAGSEADTQYF
D gene: NA
V gene: TRBV11-1
clone size: NA
J gene: TRBJ2-3

CDR3 DNA: TGTGCCAGCAGTGACCCCCAGGGTATTCATTCTGGGGCCAACGTCCTGACTTTC
CDR3 protein: CASSDPQGIHSGANVLTF
D gene: NA
V gene: TRBV6-2/TRBV6-3
clone size: NA
J gene: TRBJ2-6

CDR3 DNA: TGTGCCAGCAGCCCACAGGACAGGGGGGTTTACGAGCAGTACTTC
CDR3 protein: CASSPQDRGVYEQYF
D gene: TRBD1
V gene: TRBV7-9
clone size: once
J gene: TRBJ2-7

CDR3 DNA: TGTGCCAGCAGTGAATTTTCGGGGAACACTGAAGCTTTCTTT
CDR3 protein: CASSEFSGNTEAFF
D gene: NA
V gene: TRBV25-1
clone size: once
J gene: TRBJ1-1

CDR3 DNA: TGTGCCAGCAGTGACGGAACCGGGACTAGACTCTACAATGAGCAGTTCTTC
CDR3 protein: CASSDGTGTRLYNEQFF
D gene: TRBD2
V gene: TRBV25-1
clone size: NA
J gene: TRBJ2-1

CDR3 DNA: TGTGCCAGCAGATTGCCAGCGGGTTCGGATCGTTATAGCAATCAGCCCCAGCATTTT
CDR3 protein: CASRLPAGSDRYSNQPQHF
D gene: NA
V gene: TRBV7-4
clone size: NA
J gene: TRBJ1-5

CDR3 DNA: TGTGCCAGCAGCGCTCCTTCCGGGACTAGCGGGGGGCCGGGCACAGATACGCAGTATTTT
CDR3 protein: CASSAPSGTSGGPGTDTQYF
D gene: TRBD2
V gene: TRBV7-3
clone size: NA
J gene: TRBJ2-3

CDR3 DNA: TGTGCCAGCAGCTCCCGTAGCGGGGGAAGCACAGATACGCAGTATTTT
CDR3 protein: CASSSRSGGSTDTQYF
D gene: TRBD2
V gene: TRBV7-9
clone size: NA
J gene: TRBJ2-3

CDR3 DNA: TGTGCCAGCAGCTTAACTAGCGCGAGCACAGATACGCAGTATTTT
CDR3 protein: CASSLTSASTDTQYF
D gene: TRBD2
V gene: TRBV11-2
clone size: NA
J gene: TRBJ2-3

CDR3 DNA: TGTGCCAGCAGCTTCTTCGGGGTTTACCTTAAAGAGACCCAGTACTTC
CDR3 protein: CASSFFGVYLKETQYF
D gene: NA
V gene: TRBV7-9
clone size: NA
J gene: TRBJ2-5

CDR3 DNA: TGTGCCAGCAGCGACAAGGGGATGACCGGGGAGCTGTTTTTT
CDR3 protein: CASSDKGMTGELFF
D gene: NA
V gene: TRBV7-9
clone size: once
J gene: TRBJ2-2